This TCR beta chain was retrieved from a study of blood T cell repertoires in COVID-19. Study summary: PBMCs, B-cell-depleted T cells, or T cells provided the cDNA or gDNA that made up the material.

Germline CDR1 SGHTS, CDR2 YDEGEE. The CDR3 spans 17 residues. With V trimmed by 0 bases and J by 5 bases, 10 bases remained unmatched. Repertoires were generated with immunoSEQ multiplex PCR, while TCRdb's copy carries only in-frame clones and drops some. The sample lists some 180,000 clones; around nine tenths were seen once. The J gene is TRBJ2-7, the V gene TRBV5-8, with TRBD2 matching over 11 bases. This TCR was recovered from a man aged 35 to 55 with acute or convalescent COVID-19. The sequenced sample was peripheral blood. CDR3 sequence: CASSLEVASGGFHEQYF. In nucleotides, the CDR3 is TGTGCCAGCAGCTTGGAAGTGGCTAGCGGGGGGTTCCACGAGCAGTACTTC.